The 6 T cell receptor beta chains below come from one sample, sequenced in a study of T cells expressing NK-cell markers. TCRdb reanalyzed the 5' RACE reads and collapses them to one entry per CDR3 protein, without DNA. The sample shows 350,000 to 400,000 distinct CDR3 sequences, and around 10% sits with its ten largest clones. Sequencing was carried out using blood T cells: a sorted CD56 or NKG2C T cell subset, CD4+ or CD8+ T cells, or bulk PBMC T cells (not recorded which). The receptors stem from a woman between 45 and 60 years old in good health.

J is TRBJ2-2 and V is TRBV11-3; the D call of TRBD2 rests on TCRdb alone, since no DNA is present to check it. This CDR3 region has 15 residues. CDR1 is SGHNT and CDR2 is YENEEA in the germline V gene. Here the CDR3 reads CASEAGRVNTGELFF.

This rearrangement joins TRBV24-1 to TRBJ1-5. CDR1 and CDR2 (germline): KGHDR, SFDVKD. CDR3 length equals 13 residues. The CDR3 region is CATSDLPNQPQHF.

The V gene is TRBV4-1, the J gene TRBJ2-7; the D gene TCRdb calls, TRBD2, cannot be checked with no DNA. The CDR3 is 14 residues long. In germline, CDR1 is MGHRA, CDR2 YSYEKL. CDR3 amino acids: CASSQASGIGEQYF.

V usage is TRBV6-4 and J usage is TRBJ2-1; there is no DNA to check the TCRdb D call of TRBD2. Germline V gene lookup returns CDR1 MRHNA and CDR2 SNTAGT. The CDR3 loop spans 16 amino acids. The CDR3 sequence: CASSDPGLTGGNEQFF.

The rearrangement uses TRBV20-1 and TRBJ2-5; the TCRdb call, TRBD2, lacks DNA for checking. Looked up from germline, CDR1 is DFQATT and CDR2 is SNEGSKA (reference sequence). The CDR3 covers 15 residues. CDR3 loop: CSARAPGGPHETQYF.

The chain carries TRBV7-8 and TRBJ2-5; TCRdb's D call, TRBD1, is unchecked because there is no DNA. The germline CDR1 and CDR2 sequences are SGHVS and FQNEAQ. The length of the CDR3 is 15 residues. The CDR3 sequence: CASSLERGNQETQYF.